Presented here are 20 T cell receptor beta chains from one specimen sequenced in a study of T cells in Graves' hyperthyroidism and ophthalmopathy. TCR beta CDR3 sequences were amplified from RNA transcripts. The HTBI primer set drove a first-round RT-PCR of the TCR CDR3. TCRdb re-called the multiplex PCR reads through MiXCR, storing one row per CDR3 protein. The sample holds around 600,000 distinct CDR3 sequences, about a sixth seen once. The sample was blood. Every receptor here comes from a woman in her 30s with Graves' hyperthyroidism.

The chain carries TRBV12-3 or TRBV12-4 and TRBJ1-4; D might be TRBD1 (6 bases). V shed 6 bases and J shed 6 bases, with 14 bases lying between them. The CDR3 contains 14 residues. DNA for the CDR3: TGTGCCAGCAGGGGACGGGGGCGCCATGAAAAACTGTTTTTT. Residues: CASRGRGRHEKLFF.

This clonotype was picked up a small number of times. The J gene is TRBJ2-7, the V gene TRBV28; D remains ambiguous. V was pared by 5 bases and J by 2 bases, with 10 bases between. Germline CDR1 and CDR2: MDHEN and SYDVKM. The CDR3 consists of 13 residues. Here the CDR3 reads CASSLGKPYEQYF. The CDR3 DNA reads as TGTGCCAGCAGTCTCGGTAAGCCCTACGAGCAGTACTTC.

In its sample, this clonotype was seen a few times. The chain employs TRBV6-2 or TRBV6-3 and TRBJ1-1; no firm D call. CDR1 and CDR2 from the germline V gene are MNHEY and SVGEGT. Trimming took 2 bases from V and 0 from J, leaving 10 bases between them. This CDR3 has 15 residues. CDR3 amino acids: CASSYGGGMNTEAFF. CDR3 nucleotide sequence: TGTGCCAGCAGTTACGGTGGCGGAATGAACACTGAAGCTTTCTTT.

The sample holds many counts of this clonotype. This chain connects TRBV11-2 to TRBJ1-1; TRBD1 matches 7 bases. The CDR3 sequence is 17 residues long. The germline CDR1 and CDR2 sequences are SGHAT and FQNNGV. V shed 5 bases, J shed 2 bases, and the junction held 14 bases outside the gene matches. CDR3 sequence (DNA): TGTGCCAGCAGCCCTAACCGCGGACAGGTGATTAACACTGAAGCTTTCTTT. Its translation: CASSPNRGQVINTEAFF.

This clonotype has just a few counts. As DNA, the CDR3 is TGTGCCAGCAGTGTACGGCCATATGGCTACACCTTC. Its translation is CASSVRPYGYTF. The chain links TRBV28 to TRBJ1-2; D call uncertain. V was pared by 5 bases and J by 5 bases, with 9 bases between. The CDR3 has 12 amino acids. Germline V gene lookup returns CDR1 MDHEN and CDR2 SYDVKM.

This clonotype has more than one count but fewer than ten. V is TRBV5-4 and J is TRBJ2-2; D remains unclear. Germline CDR1 and CDR2: SGHNT and YYREEE (reference sequence). Trimming removed 2 bases at V and 0 bases at J, with 5 bases between. The CDR3 extends over 14 amino acids. The CDR3 reads CASSFGTNTGELFF. The CDR3 DNA reads TGTGCCAGCAGCTTTGGTACGAACACCGGGGAGCTGTTTTTT.

This clonotype has at least ten counts. This chain connects TRBV29-1 to TRBJ2-5; TRBD2 is a possible D gene (6 bases). The CDR3 sequence is 12 residues long. Germline-derived CDR1 and CDR2 are SQVTM and ANQGSEA. V dropped 6 bases and J dropped 4 bases, with 12 bases sitting between them. The chain's CDR3 is CSVPSAGETQYF. The CDR3 DNA sequence: TGCAGCGTGCCCTCAGCGGGAGAGACCCAGTACTTC.

This clonotype came up many times. The chain couples TRBV12-3 or TRBV12-4 to TRBJ2-1, with 14 bases that match TRBD2. The CDR3 is 18 amino acids. The V segment lost 6 bases and the J segment 0 bases; nucleotides outside the gene matches: 7. CDR3 coding DNA: TGTGCCAGCAGCCGGGGACTAGCGGGAGTAGTCTCCTACAATGAGCAGTTCTTC. Translated: CASSRGLAGVVSYNEQFF.

This clonotype was seen repeatedly, ten times or more. The rearrangement uses TRBV12-3 or TRBV12-4 and TRBJ2-2, with D perhaps matching TRBD2 (5 bases). V was pared by 0 bases and J by 5 bases, with 13 bases between. This CDR3 has 16 residues. The CDR3 region has the DNA TGTGCCAGCAGTTTAGCCCCCCTACTAGGTACCGGGGAGCTGTTTTTT. This sequence encodes CASSLAPLLGTGELFF.

This clonotype was detected ten times or more. The V gene is TRBV29-1, the J gene TRBJ2-2, with D tentatively TRBD1 (5 bases). The CDR3 extends over 13 amino acids. Trimming took off 7 bases at V and 1 base at J, with 10 bases between the two ends. Germline values: CDR1 SQVTM, CDR2 ANQGSEA. The CDR3 region has the DNA TGCAGCGCAGGGCCGGGGAACACCGGGGAGCTGTTTTTT. Its protein is CSAGPGNTGELFF.

This clonotype was observed a few times. CDR3 DNA sequence: TGTGCCAGCAACCCACGGGACTTTAGCTCCTACGAGCAGTACTTC. Translating gives CASNPRDFSSYEQYF. The V and J genes are TRBV11-1 and TRBJ2-7, with D maybe TRBD2 (6 bases). Germline-derived CDR1 and CDR2 are SGHAT and FQDESV (reference sequence). This CDR3 has 15 residues. Trimming took 7 bases from V and 0 from J, leaving 16 bases between them.

This clonotype has at least ten counts. This chain joins TRBV29-1 and TRBJ2-2; no clear D gene. CDR3 length: 12 amino acids. Trimming shortened V by 6 bases and J by 7 bases, and 12 bases separated the two germline ends. Germline V lookup: CDR1 SQVTM, CDR2 ANQGSEA. In DNA form, the CDR3 reads TGCAGCGTAGAAACAGTGAACGGGGAGCTGTTTTTT. This translates into CSVETVNGELFF.

This clonotype has ten or more counts. The chain employs TRBV7-9 and TRBJ1-2; TRBD1 aligns across 9 bases. Germline V CDR1 and CDR2: SEHNR, FQNEAQ (reference sequence). V dropped 4 bases and J dropped 7; count of bases not matched to a gene: 7. The CDR3 runs to 14 residues. The CDR3 reads CASSSRTGERGYTF. The CDR3 coding sequence is TGTGCCAGCAGCTCCCGGACAGGGGAACGTGGCTACACCTTC.

This clonotype was recorded at least ten times. The chain uses TRBV5-1 and TRBJ2-2; 9 nucleotides align to TRBD1. V was clipped by 3 bases and J by 6 bases; unmatched bases: 3. The CDR3 has 14 residues. Germline V CDR1 and CDR2: SGHRS, YFSETQ. CDR3 sequence reads: CASSWTGESGELFF. CDR3 DNA sequence: TGCGCCAGCAGCTGGACAGGGGAATCCGGGGAGCTGTTTTTT.

This clonotype turned up a few times. This could be a read error, since a much larger clone is one nucleotide away. The rearrangement uses TRBV3-1 and TRBJ1-5, with 9 bases identical to TRBD1. The CDR3 totals 16 residues. J was trimmed by 3 bases and V by 0 bases; bases with no gene match: 3. Germline V gene lookup returns CDR1 LGHDT and CDR2 YNNKEL (reference sequence). The CDR3 DNA reads as TGTGCCAGCAGCCAAGATGACAGGGGGGCCAATCAGCCCCAGCATTTT. Translation: CASSQDDRGANQPQHF.

V is TRBV2 and J is TRBJ2-2, with a possible D match to TRBD2 (7 bases). Per the germline V gene, CDR1 is SNHLY and CDR2 is FYNNEI. Trimming cost V 7 bases and J 7 bases, with 16 bases left between them. This CDR3 is built from 14 residues. Written as DNA, the CDR3 is TGTGCCAGCACCGAATGGGGGGGCAGCGGGGAGCTGTTTTTT. This translates into CASTEWGGSGELFF.

This clonotype was detected ten times or more. The chain joins TRBV3-1 to TRBJ1-3; no clear D. Germline loops: CDR1 LGHDT, CDR2 YNNKEL (reference sequence). With 1 base removed from V and 0 bases from J, the gap between germline ends came to 7 bases. This CDR3 has 15 residues. This chain's CDR3 is CASSQGFYSGNTIYF. The CDR3 coding sequence is TGTGCCAGCAGCCAAGGTTTCTACTCTGGAAACACCATATATTTT.

The chain combines TRBV4-1 with TRBJ2-2; the D is unclear. V dropped 2 bases and J dropped 11 bases, with 12 bases sitting between them. Germline V gives CDR1 MGHRA, CDR2 YSYEKL. The CDR3 is 13 amino acids. CDR3 DNA: TGCGCCAGCAGCCAAAACTGGCTCGGAGAGCTGTTTTTT. This sequence encodes CASSQNWLGELFF.

In its sample, this clonotype was seen many times. V gene TRBV18 combines with J gene TRBJ2-3; 10 bases map to TRBD2. The germline V gene has CDR1 KGHSH and CDR2 LQKENI. V lost 3 bases and J lost 4; bases outside the gene matches: 7. The CDR3 spans 16 residues. The CDR3 bases are TGTGCCAGCTCACCCTCTAGCGGGAGTTCCCCAGATACGCAGTATTTT. This sequence encodes CASSPSSGSSPDTQYF.

The rearrangement uses TRBV12-3 or TRBV12-4 and TRBJ1-5; a weak D match, TRBD1 (5 bases). The CDR3 is made up of 14 amino acids. The V gene lost 7 bases and the J gene lost 3 bases, with 13 bases spanning the gap. CDR3 protein: CASNPSGPNQPQHF. CDR3 nucleotide sequence: TGTGCCAGCAACCCGTCGGGGCCCAATCAGCCCCAGCATTTT.